Following are 22 T cell receptor beta chains from one sample sequenced in a study of T cell responses to AZD1222 COVID-19 vaccine (dated by TCRdb to the early 2020s). The time point label corresponds to: baseline before first vaccination. The treatment or condition label for this specimen denotes: meningococcal conjugate vaccine given as trial control. The library was built by means of the immunoSEQ multiplex PCR assay. The table comes from immuneACCESS by way of TCRdb, which keeps in-frame sequences with V and J called. Part of the clones is missing from these tables; in studies checked, under half for an unresolved V gene and the rest for unknown reasons. The sample contains about 76,000 clones, around 87% of them found a single time. 4% to 5.5% of the sample lies in the top ten. This specimen consisted of peripheral blood, obtained on day 0 of MenACWY control vaccination. The receptor set was obtained from an adult in good health.

The chain joins TRBV5-1 to TRBJ2-1, with 13 bases identical to TRBD2. V was clipped by 0 bases and J by 5 bases; unmatched bases: 2. The CDR3 has 16 residues. Germline V gives CDR1 SGHRS, CDR2 YFSETQ. CDR3 in DNA: TGCGCCAGCAGCTTGGGGACTAGCGGGAGCAACAATGAGCAGTTCTTC. It yields the protein CASSLGTSGSNNEQFF.

The chain couples TRBV7-2 to TRBJ2-7, with 7 bases identical to TRBD1. V shed 2 bases, J shed 6 bases, and the junction held 4 bases outside the gene matches. This CDR3 region has 13 residues. Germline V gives CDR1 SGHTA, CDR2 FQGNSA. The CDR3 sequence is CASSLLQGFEQYF. DNA of the CDR3: TGTGCCAGCAGCTTATTACAGGGGTTCGAGCAGTACTTC.

This chain links TRBV19 with TRBJ1-5, with D possibly matching TRBD1 (6 bases). The CDR3 length is 16 residues. Germline V gives CDR1 LNHDA, CDR2 SQIVND (reference sequence). The ends were cut back, 1 base at V and 2 bases at J, with 12 bases in the middle. The chain's CDR3 is CASSIVAGDGNQPQHF. In nucleotides, the CDR3 is TGTGCCAGTAGTATAGTGGCAGGGGACGGCAATCAGCCCCAGCATTTT.

The CDR3 sequence: CAISGGTAYEQYF. The CDR3 nucleotides are TGTGCCATCAGTGGAGGGACAGCCTACGAGCAGTACTTC. The V and J genes are TRBV10-3 and TRBJ2-7; 7 bases agree with TRBD1. V gave up 4 bases and J gave up 2 bases; unmatched junction bases: 2. In germline, CDR1 is ENHRY, CDR2 SYGVKD. There are 13 residues in the CDR3.

The genes are TRBV6-1 and TRBJ1-2; D is possibly TRBD1 (6 bases). Trimming left V 0 bases short and J 8 bases short, with 13 bases between. There are 14 residues in the CDR3. Germline V gives CDR1 MNHNS, CDR2 SASEGT. The CDR3 protein is CASSEASGGGGYTF. The CDR3 DNA sequence: TGTGCCAGCAGTGAAGCAAGCGGGGGCGGCGGCTACACCTTC.

The chain carries TRBV7-2 and TRBJ2-7; TRBD2 matches at 7 bases. This CDR3 region has 15 residues. The germline V gene has CDR1 SGHTA and CDR2 FQGNSA. V shed 4 bases, J shed 3 bases, and the junction held 9 bases outside the gene matches. The CDR3 region is CASSSLVGEGYEQYF. In DNA, the CDR3 is TGTGCCAGCAGCTCCCTTGTGGGGGAGGGCTACGAGCAGTACTTC.

This chain joins TRBV7-2 and TRBJ2-4, with 7 bases that match TRBD1. V lost 3 bases, J lost 7 bases, and 6 bases stayed unmatched. The CDR3 is 14 amino acids. Germline V gene lookup returns CDR1 SGHTA and CDR2 FQGNSA. The CDR3: CASSFSTGVNIQYF. CDR3 sequence (DNA): TGTGCCAGCAGCTTCTCTACAGGGGTGAACATTCAGTACTTC. Complete variable domain (other parts from reference TRBV7-2 and TRBJ2-4): GAGVSQSPSNKVTEKGKDVELRCDPISGHTALYWYRQSLGQGLEFLIYFQGNSAPDKSGLPSDRFSAERTGGSVSTLTIQRTQQEDSAVYLCASSFSTGVNIQYFGAGTRLSVL.

The rearrangement joins TRBV7-9 to TRBJ1-1, with D unresolved. The CDR3 has 12 amino acids. The germline V gene has CDR1 SEHNR and CDR2 FQNEAQ (reference sequence). Trimming left V 4 bases short and J 11 bases short, with 14 bases between. CDR3 sequence: CASSYGERAAFF. In DNA form, the CDR3 reads TGTGCCAGCAGCTACGGGGAAAGGGCGGCTTTCTTT.

This clone has just a few counts. The chain links TRBV30 to TRBJ2-2; D possibly corresponds to TRBD1 (5 bases). Germline V gene sequence: CDR1 GTSNPN, CDR2 SVGIG (reference sequence). The CDR3 is 15 residues long. The V end lost 1 base, the J end lost 3 bases, and 12 bases lay between the germline ends. CDR3 loop: CAWSATTVYTGELFF. CDR3 in DNA: TGTGCCTGGAGTGCGACGACAGTATACACCGGGGAGCTGTTTTTT.

The chain couples TRBV9 to TRBJ1-1; D may be TRBD1 (5 bases). Germline loops: CDR1 SGDLS, CDR2 YYNGEE. V lost 0 bases and J 7 bases, leaving 10 bases between the germline ends. The CDR3 is 13 residues long. Written as DNA, the CDR3 is TGTGCCAGCAGCGTAGAAGACAGCCGTGAAGCTTTCTTT. Translated, it gives CASSVEDSREAFF.

This chain uses TRBV28 with TRBJ1-1; TRBD1 aligns across 10 bases. Losses at the gene ends were 8 bases for V and 12 bases for J; bases not matched to a gene: 12. The germline CDR1 and CDR2 sequences are MDHEN and SYDVKM. This CDR3 is 13 amino acids long. CDR3 coding DNA: TGTGCCAGCGGGCGGGGGACAGGGGATTCCCCTTTCTTT. Its protein product is CASGRGTGDSPFF.

The V call is TRBV7-8, the J call TRBJ2-2; D is uncertain. The length of the CDR3 is 12 residues. Germline V gives CDR1 SGHVS, CDR2 FQNEAQ. Trimming shortened V by 2 bases and J by 7 bases, and 5 bases separated the two germline ends. The CDR3 protein is CASSLSSGELFF. DNA for the CDR3: TGTGCCAGCAGCTTATCCAGCGGGGAGCTGTTTTTT.

This chain joins TRBV24-1 and TRBJ2-3, with D unresolved. CDR3 length: 14 amino acids. CDR1 and CDR2 from the germline V gene are KGHDR and SFDVKD. The V end lost 9 bases, the J end lost 5 bases, and 17 bases lay between the germline ends. The CDR3 DNA sequence: TGTGCCACCTCCATCTCTTCGGGCATAGATACGCAGTATTTT. As protein: CATSISSGIDTQYF.

The chain carries TRBV9 and TRBJ2-1; 7 positions agree with TRBD2. CDR1 and CDR2 from the germline V gene are SGDLS and YYNGEE. The CDR3 loop spans 13 amino acids. J gave up 9 bases and V 6 bases, and 9 bases lay outside the gene matches. CDR3 sequence: CASNGKAGSEQFF. CDR3 DNA: TGTGCCAGCAACGGGAAAGCGGGAAGTGAGCAGTTCTTC.

This chain connects TRBV5-5 to TRBJ1-5; 8 bases are a match to TRBD1. This CDR3 spans 13 amino acids. Trimming cost V 4 bases and J 11 bases; bases outside gene matches: 8. Germline CDR1 reads SGHKS; CDR2 reads YYEKEE (reference sequence). The CDR3 DNA is TGTGCCAGCAGCAGCCCGGGACAGGTAACCCAGCATTTT. Translating gives CASSSPGQVTQHF.

The chain combines TRBV19 with TRBJ2-7; TRBD1 matches at 10 bases. Germline V gives CDR1 LNHDA, CDR2 SQIVND (reference sequence). The CDR3 is made up of 15 amino acids. The junction had 6 bases not matched to a gene; V was cut back by 5 bases and J by 2 bases. CDR3 sequence: CASSPQGQGAYEQYF. The DNA for the CDR3 is TGTGCCAGTAGTCCGCAAGGACAGGGGGCCTACGAGCAGTACTTC.

This clone was counted once. This chain uses TRBV9 with TRBJ2-1; tentatively, D is TRBD1 or TRBD2 (5 bases each). CDR1 SGDLS and CDR2 YYNGEE come from the germline V gene. The CDR3 is 13 residues long. V was trimmed by 0 bases and J by 7 bases, leaving 8 bases between them. The CDR3 sequence is CASSVGGGNEQFF. In DNA form, the CDR3 reads TGTGCCAGCAGCGTAGGTGGGGGAAATGAGCAGTTCTTC.

V and J are TRBV12-3 or TRBV12-4 and TRBJ1-2; D unresolved. This CDR3 has 11 amino acids. Trimming took 8 bases from V and 0 from J, leaving 4 bases between them. CDR3: CASSTNYGYTF. In DNA, the CDR3 is TGTGCCAGCTCTACTAACTATGGCTACACCTTC.

This rearrangement joins TRBV19 to TRBJ1-4, with a tentative D call TRBD1 (6 bases). This CDR3 comprises 16 residues. Germline values: CDR1 LNHDA, CDR2 SQIVND (reference sequence). V gave up 6 bases and J gave up 0 bases, with 14 bases separating them. Here the CDR3 reads CASRGGQIATNEKLFF. The CDR3 DNA reads as TGTGCCAGTAGAGGTGGACAGATCGCAACTAATGAAAAACTGTTTTTT.

A note on this clone: The germline gene is not matched at one end of the junction; a read error may be the cause. The chain joins TRBV3-1 (or the pseudogene TRBV3-2) to TRBJ1-1; no firm D call. The germline V gene encodes CDR1 LGHDT and CDR2 YNNKEL (reference sequence). The CDR3 length is 11 residues. CDR3 sequence: CASSQNAEAFF. Written as DNA, the CDR3 is TGTGCCAGCAGCCAGAACGCTGAAGCTTTCTTT.

There are a few counts of this clone. V usage is TRBV29-1 and J usage is TRBJ2-1; 7 positions agree with TRBD2. This CDR3 comprises 12 residues. The ends lost 5 bases at V and 9 bases at J; junction bases unmatched: 7. Germline V CDR1 and CDR2: SQVTM, ANQGSEA. The CDR3 sequence is CSVREGSVEQFF. The CDR3 nucleotides are TGCAGCGTTAGGGAGGGTTCGGTTGAGCAGTTCTTC.

The chain recombines TRBV5-6 with TRBJ2-7; 8 nucleotides align to TRBD2. Germline V gene data show CDR1 as SGHDT and CDR2 as YYEEEE. J gave up 6 bases and V 7 bases, and 9 bases lay outside the gene matches. The CDR3 sequence is 13 residues long. CDR3 sequence: CASAWDREGEQYF. CDR3 coding DNA: TGTGCCAGCGCCTGGGACCGGGAGGGCGAGCAGTACTTC. The variable domain in full, completed from reference TRBV5-6 and TRBJ2-7, reads DAGVTQSPTHLIKTRGQQVTLRCSPKSGHDTVSWYQQALGQGPQFIFQYYEEEERQRGNFPDRFSGHQFPNYSSELNVNALLLGDSALYLCASAWDREGEQYFGPGTRLTVT.